This passage covers 30 T cell receptor beta chains from one sample sequenced in a study of shared clonotypes between healthy human individuals. Sequencing used immunoSEQ multiplex PCR; TCRdb keeps in-frame clones, though not all of them. The sample lists around 2,000,000 clones, 85% to 95% occurring once. The naive CD8 subset, CD45RO-negative cells positively selected for CCR7, excluded terminally differentiated effector memory CD45RA+ cells. Specimen: naive CD8+ T cells from PBMCs. Receptors were obtained from a man aged 18 to 29 in good health. Some clones in this sample may be carry-over from other donors' samples.

The J gene is TRBJ1-2, the V gene TRBV6-5; no firm D call. Germline-derived CDR1 and CDR2 are MNHEY and SVGAGI. Trimming took off 2 bases at V and 0 bases at J, with 10 bases between the two ends. The CDR3 spans 15 residues. CDR3 in amino acids: CASSYHPDPNYGYTF. The CDR3 region has the DNA TGTGCCAGCAGTTACCACCCAGATCCTAACTATGGCTACACCTTC.

As concerns this clone: Other DNA sequences in the sample encode the same CDR3. The CDR3 sequence: CASSVAPGNYGYTF. Here the CDR3 DNA reads TGTGCCAGCAGCGTAGCCCCAGGTAACTATGGCTACACCTTC. V and J are TRBV9 and TRBJ1-2; D is ambiguous. Germline V gene lookup returns CDR1 SGDLS and CDR2 YYNGEE. This CDR3 comprises 14 residues. Trimming removed 0 bases at V and 1 base at J, with 7 bases between.

The rearrangement links TRBV27 to TRBJ2-1, with D perhaps TRBD2 (6 bases). With 7 bases removed from V and 3 bases from J, the gap between germline ends came to 19 bases. Germline V CDR1 and CDR2: MNHEY, SMNVEV (reference sequence). CDR3 size: 16 residues. The DNA for the CDR3 is TGTGCCAGCATGGCGGGGTTGGGTATGGGCTACAATGAGCAGTTCTTC. Its translation is CASMAGLGMGYNEQFF.

V gene TRBV7-9 combines with J gene TRBJ2-7; no firm D call. The CDR3 length is 12 residues. Per the germline V gene, CDR1 is SEHNR and CDR2 is FQNEAQ (reference sequence). V lost 5 bases and J 5 bases, leaving 10 bases between the germline ends. The CDR3 region has the DNA TGTGCCAGCAGCGGCCCCACCCACGAGCAGTACTTC. The encoded protein is CASSGPTHEQYF.

The CDR3 bases are TGTGCCAGCAGCTTGAGTCTGAGCAATGAGCAGTTCTTC. It yields the protein CASSLSLSNEQFF. The chain uses TRBV5-6 and TRBJ2-1; D gene ambiguous. Per the germline V gene, CDR1 is SGHDT and CDR2 is YYEEEE. V gave up 1 base and J gave up 6 bases, with 8 bases separating them. The CDR3 sequence is 13 residues long.

This chain uses TRBV2 with TRBJ2-5, with TRBD2 matching over 16 bases. The germline V gene has CDR1 SNHLY and CDR2 FYNNEI. Trimming removed 0 bases from V and 2 bases from J; junction bases left unmatched: 3. The CDR3 runs 18 residues. The CDR3 sequence: CASSEAGTSGRVQETQYF. The CDR3 region has the DNA TGTGCCAGCAGTGAAGCGGGGACTAGCGGGAGGGTTCAAGAGACCCAGTACTTC.

This clone has more than one count but fewer than ten. V gene TRBV25-1 combines with J gene TRBJ1-1; D is uncertain. The CDR3 covers 12 residues. The V end lost 1 base, the J end lost 4 bases, and 4 bases lay between the germline ends. Germline values: CDR1 MGHDK, CDR2 SYGVNS. The CDR3 sequence is CASSELSTEAFF. The CDR3 nucleotides are TGTGCCAGCAGTGAATTGAGCACTGAAGCTTTCTTT.

The chain links TRBV28 to TRBJ2-1, with 7 bases lining up with TRBD1. The CDR3 is 15 amino acids. Per germline, CDR1 MDHEN and CDR2 SYDVKM. J lost 5 bases, V lost 0 bases, and 4 bases had no gene match. The CDR3 is CASSLWRQGNNEQFF. DNA of the CDR3: TGTGCCAGCAGTTTATGGCGACAGGGAAACAATGAGCAGTTCTTC.

The rearrangement uses TRBV7-9 and TRBJ2-2; no clear D gene. The germline V gene has CDR1 SEHNR and CDR2 FQNEAQ (reference sequence). This CDR3 has 14 amino acids. The V end was cut by 6 bases, the J end by 2 bases, with 10 bases between. This CDR3 is CASRPFLNTGELFF. Written as DNA, the CDR3 is TGTGCCAGCAGACCCTTTCTTAACACCGGGGAGCTGTTTTTT.

CDR3 sequence (DNA): TGCAGCGTTGGCGTGGGTATGGACGGCTACACCTTC. As protein: CSVGVGMDGYTF. The chain is built from TRBV29-1 and TRBJ1-2; D not resolved. Germline CDR1 reads SQVTM; CDR2 reads ANQGSEA. This CDR3 is 12 amino acids long. Between the trimmed V and J ends, which lost 4 bases and 8 bases, there was a span of 14 bases.

This chain links TRBV5-5 with TRBJ1-6; D is uncertain. Germline lookup yields CDR1 SGHKS and CDR2 YYEKEE (reference sequence). This CDR3 is 14 amino acids long. V dropped 0 bases and J dropped 5 bases, with 6 bases sitting between them. The CDR3 protein is CASSLDQNNSPLHF. The CDR3 DNA follows: TGTGCCAGCAGCTTGGATCAGAATAATTCACCCCTCCACTTT.

The V call is TRBV9, the J call TRBJ2-1; possibly TRBD1 for D (6 bases). Germline V CDR1 and CDR2: SGDLS, YYNGEE. The CDR3 spans 15 residues. V was clipped by 3 bases and J by 4 bases, with 14 bases between them. This chain's CDR3 is CASSADRTDYNEQFF. The DNA for the CDR3 is TGTGCCAGCAGCGCAGACCGGACAGATTACAATGAGCAGTTCTTC.

The chain employs TRBV6-6 and TRBJ2-7; 12 bases agree with TRBD2. From germline, CDR1 is MNHNY and CDR2 SVGAGI (reference sequence). V dropped 8 bases and J dropped 4; count of bases not matched to a gene: 6. CDR3 length: 14 residues. The CDR3 bases are TGTGCCAGCGGGTGGACTAGCGGGGCGTACGAGCAGTACTTC. Its protein is CASGWTSGAYEQYF.

The rearrangement links TRBV7-6 to TRBJ2-5; tentative D call: TRBD2 (5 bases). V was pared by 5 bases and J by 2 bases, with 9 bases between. Per the germline V gene, CDR1 is SGHVS and CDR2 is FNYEAQ. This CDR3 spans 13 amino acids. The CDR3 sequence: CASSDRGQETQYF. The CDR3 DNA follows: TGTGCCAGCAGCGACCGGGGACAAGAGACCCAGTACTTC.

The rearrangement links TRBV11-1 to TRBJ2-1; perhaps TRBD2 as D (5 bases). CDR3 size: 15 residues. Germline V CDR1 and CDR2: SGHAT, FQDESV (reference sequence). The ends were cut back, 5 bases at V and 7 bases at J, with 18 bases in the middle. The DNA of the CDR3 is TGTGCCAGCAGCCGAGGCGGGCCCATTGGAAATGAGCAGTTCTTC. It specifies CASSRGGPIGNEQFF.

The V call is TRBV29-1, the J call TRBJ2-3; D possibly corresponds to TRBD2 (5 bases). The CDR3 has 14 residues. V was pared by 3 bases and J by 1 base, with 11 bases between. CDR1 is SQVTM, CDR2 ANQGSEA, per germline. The CDR3 nucleotides read TGCAGCGTTGACCGGGGTTTCGGCACAGATACGCAGTATTTT. It yields the protein CSVDRGFGTDTQYF.

The V gene is TRBV11-2, the J gene TRBJ2-1, with D perhaps matching TRBD1 or TRBD2 (5 bases each). Trimming removed 4 bases at V and 2 bases at J, with 21 bases between. The CDR3 is 18 amino acids. Germline lookup yields CDR1 SGHAT and CDR2 FQNNGV. CDR3 in DNA: TGTGCCAGCAGCTCATTAGGGGACGAGGCGTACACCTACAATGAGCAGTTCTTC. Encoded protein: CASSSLGDEAYTYNEQFF.

This clone has only one observation. This chain joins TRBV5-4 and TRBJ2-2, with a tentative D call TRBD2 (7 bases). Germline V gives CDR1 SGHNT, CDR2 YYREEE (reference sequence). Trimming took 5 bases from V and 5 from J, leaving 25 bases between them. The CDR3 is 18 residues long. CDR3 region: CASSPGDGRGKGTGELFF. DNA for the CDR3: TGTGCCAGCAGTCCGGGGGATGGGAGGGGGAAGGGGACCGGGGAGCTGTTTTTT.

The chain carries TRBV4-1 and TRBJ2-6; 8 bases match TRBD1. The CDR3 extends over 18 amino acids. V gave up 4 bases and J gave up 0 bases; unmatched junction bases: 8. The germline gives CDR1 MGHRA, CDR2 YSYEKL. The CDR3 DNA sequence: TGCGCCAGCAGCCTATCGGGACAGGTCAGCTCTGGGGCCAACGTCCTGACTTTC. Encoded protein: CASSLSGQVSSGANVLTF.

This chain uses TRBV19 with TRBJ2-7; the D gene is possibly TRBD1 (6 bases). CDR3 size: 17 residues. Trimming cost V 0 bases and J 0 bases, with 15 bases left between them. Germline-derived CDR1 and CDR2 are LNHDA and SQIVND (reference sequence). CDR3: CASSIDLPGTTSYEQYF. In DNA, the CDR3 is TGTGCCAGTAGTATAGATCTTCCCGGGACAACCTCCTACGAGCAGTACTTC.

The chain is built from TRBV4-3 and TRBJ1-3, with no clear D. Germline CDR1 is LGHNA and CDR2 is YSLEER. Trimming took off 0 bases at V and 8 bases at J, with 11 bases between the two ends. The CDR3 totals 14 residues. The CDR3 loop reads CASSQDGSSDTIYF. The CDR3 DNA reads TGCGCCAGCAGCCAAGATGGGTCGAGCGACACCATATATTTT.

V and J are TRBV28 and TRBJ2-1, with 8 bases that match TRBD2. The germline V gene encodes CDR1 MDHEN and CDR2 SYDVKM. The CDR3 has 17 residues. Trimming took 3 bases from V and 2 from J; bases not matched to a gene: 9. CDR3 residues: CASSFLYREGPYNEQFF. The CDR3 DNA sequence: TGTGCCAGCAGTTTTCTTTACCGGGAGGGCCCCTACAATGAGCAGTTCTTC.

The chain has TRBV27 and TRBJ2-1; 7 bases align to TRBD1. V trimming: 9 bases; J trimming: 2 bases; junction bases outside the gene matches: 4. This CDR3 has 13 amino acids. Germline CDR1 MNHEY, CDR2 SMNVEV (reference sequence). The CDR3 loop reads CASGQAPYNEQFF. DNA for the CDR3: TGTGCCAGTGGACAGGCCCCCTACAATGAGCAGTTCTTC.

This clone is a singleton in its sample. The chain has TRBV6-5 and TRBJ2-2; the match to TRBD1 covers 7 bases. Germline CDR1 and CDR2: MNHEY and SVGAGI. The CDR3 consists of 13 residues. The trim removed 2 bases at V and 7 bases at J, leaving 1 base unmatched. The CDR3 loop is CASSYNRGGELFF. In nucleotides, the CDR3 is TGTGCCAGCAGTTACAACAGGGGCGGGGAGCTGTTTTTT.

This chain joins TRBV10-3 and TRBJ2-5; 7 nucleotides agree with TRBD2. Unmatched junction bases numbered 4, after V lost 2 bases and J lost 4 bases. The CDR3 length is 14 residues. From germline, CDR1 is ENHRY and CDR2 SYGVKD. The chain's CDR3 is CAISEGGSRETQYF. Written as DNA, the CDR3 is TGTGCCATCAGTGAGGGCGGGAGTAGAGAGACCCAGTACTTC.

The chain uses TRBV5-6 and TRBJ1-1; D possibly corresponds to TRBD1 (6 bases). The germline V gene encodes CDR1 SGHDT and CDR2 YYEEEE. The V end was cut by 4 bases, the J end by 2 bases, with 12 bases between. This CDR3 is built from 14 residues. CDR3 DNA: TGTGCCAGCAGCCCCATGGGGGCCAACACTGAAGCTTTCTTT. It codes for CASSPMGANTEAFF. Together with reference TRBV5-6 and TRBJ1-1, the CDR3 gives the full variable domain: DAGVTQSPTHLIKTRGQQVTLRCSPKSGHDTVSWYQQALGQGPQFIFQYYEEEERQRGNFPDRFSGHQFPNYSSELNVNALLLGDSALYLCASSPMGANTEAFFGQGTRLTVV.

The rearrangement joins TRBV11-3 to TRBJ2-1; 7 bases fit TRBD2. In germline, CDR1 is SGHNT, CDR2 YENEEA. The CDR3 extends over 16 amino acids. The ends lost 0 bases at V and 0 bases at J; junction bases unmatched: 2. CDR3 in DNA: TGTGCCAGCAGCTTAGAAGGCGGGAGCTCCTACAATGAGCAGTTCTTC. It codes for CASSLEGGSSYNEQFF.

This clone was counted between two and nine times. J is TRBJ2-7 and V is TRBV10-1; TRBD1 is a possible D gene (5 bases). In germline, CDR1 is WNHNN, CDR2 SYGVQD (reference sequence). Trimming removed 7 bases from V and 3 bases from J, with 16 bases in between. The CDR3 has 14 residues. CDR3 nucleotides: TGCGCCAGCAACGGCAGGGTGAGAGTCTACGAGCAGTACTTC. Encoded protein: CASNGRVRVYEQYF.

Concerning this clone: Other nucleotide sequences in the sample specify the same CDR3. V usage is TRBV29-1 and J usage is TRBJ2-2; TRBD1 might be the D (5 bases). The CDR3 has 13 amino acids. CDR1 SQVTM and CDR2 ANQGSEA come from the germline V gene. Between the trimmed V and J ends, which lost 4 bases and 0 bases, there was a span of 6 bases. The CDR3 bases are TGCAGCGTTGGGGGCGCGAACACCGGGGAGCTGTTTTTT. Protein product: CSVGGANTGELFF.

The rearrangement joins TRBV28 to TRBJ1-2; the D gene is possibly TRBD1 (5 bases). CDR3 length equals 17 residues. Per the germline V gene, CDR1 is MDHEN and CDR2 is SYDVKM. V lost 3 bases and J 12 bases, leaving 29 bases between the germline ends. The CDR3 reads CASSFSGRSSWGGSHTF. DNA for the CDR3: TGTGCCAGCAGTTTTTCGGGACGGTCGTCGTGGGGTGGTAGTCACACCTTC.